This note documents a single TCR beta chain sequence. The germline V and J ends were trimmed by 0 bases and 0 bases, with 7 bases remaining between them. Germline assignment: CDR1 SGHRS and CDR2 YFSETQ. This CDR3 has 15 residues. The data are from a study of blood T cell repertoires in COVID-19. Study details: Sites in the United States, Italy and Spain provided acute and convalescent COVID-19 samples. PBMCs, B-cell-depleted T cells, or T cells were the source of the cDNA or gDNA that made up the material.

As processed by the authors: Quantification of nucleated cells was approximated via reference gene primer amplification. TCRdb's table, derived via immunoSEQ multiplex PCR, lists solely in-frame clones and lacks some. V, J and clone size are taken as reported in that table, and D and trimming were inferred from the DNA itself. The data show about 58,000 clones, about 84% seen once. Sequences were obtained from peripheral blood. The chain recombines TRBV5-1 with TRBJ2-1; D is perhaps TRBD1 (5 bases). This receptor was taken from a man aged 40-50 years with active COVID-19. The CDR3 region is CASSLGGHSYNEQFF. DNA for the CDR3: TGCGCCAGCAGCTTGGGGGGCCACTCCTACAATGAGCAGTTCTTC.